This TCR beta chain was sequenced for a study of T-cell memory formation after mild COVID-19. Each CDR3 protein gets one entry after TCRdb re-called the 5' RACE reads with MiXCR. The data show tens of thousands of distinct CDR3 sequences, about 16% seen once. Germline lookup yields CDR1 LNHNV and CDR2 YYDKDF (reference sequence). With 1 base removed from V and 3 bases from J, the gap between germline ends came to 6 bases. CDR3 length equals 13 residues. This sequence originates from an adult who had mild COVID-19 (a few samples of this study predate the infection). Cell type and time point are not known. V is TRBV15 and J is TRBJ1-1; D is undetermined. Sequenced material: PBMCs or a T cell subset sorted from them (not recorded which). In DNA, the CDR3 is TGTGCCACCAGCAGAGCAGAGGACACTGAAGCTTTCTTT. Protein product: CATSRAEDTEAFF.